These 6 T cell receptor beta chains were all obtained from the same sample, sequenced in a study of beta chain features in type 1 diabetes. Notes on the study in general: Among all four CD4+ subsets, Type 1 diabetes patients had TCRB CDR3s that were moderately but significantly shorter.

No antigen is known for these receptors. The sequenced template was cDNA made from the entire isolated RNA. Assay used: immunoSEQ multiplex PCR; TCRdb lists only in-frame clones, some missing. Of about 160,000 clones listed, 6.5% to 9.5% are singletons. Sequencing input: central memory CD4+ T cells from blood. All receptors come from a woman aged 40 to 49 with type 1 diabetes.

This clone was observed a handful of times. The chain joins TRBV7-8 to TRBJ1-6; D may be TRBD1 (5 bases). V lost 3 bases and J lost 6, with 9 bases in between. The CDR3 is 14 residues long. From germline, CDR1 is SGHVS and CDR2 FQNEAQ. CDR3 coding DNA: TGTGCCAGCAGCTTTTCAGGGCTTAATTCACCCCTCCACTTT. Its protein product is CASSFSGLNSPLHF.

This clone was seen a handful of times. The chain uses TRBV28 and TRBJ1-2, with D uncertain. The CDR3 runs to 14 residues. Germline CDR1 reads MDHEN; CDR2 reads SYDVKM. Trimming pared 5 bases from V and 8 bases from J, leaving 18 bases between. Here the CDR3 DNA reads TGTGCCAGCAGTAGGAACCGGGATTACTGGGGCTACACCTTC. This gives the protein CASSRNRDYWGYTF.

This chain connects TRBV5-1 to TRBJ2-1, with 7 nucleotides matching TRBD1. Germline CDR1 is SGHRS and CDR2 is YFSETQ. The CDR3 runs to 15 residues. The J segment lost 5 bases and the V segment lost 3 bases, leaving 8 bases of the junction unmatched. The CDR3 region has the DNA TGCGCCAGCAGCTCGACAGGGTTAGGAAACAATGAGCAGTTCTTC. Translated: CASSSTGLGNNEQFF.

In its sample, this clone was seen many times. The gene calls are TRBV6-5 and TRBJ2-3; 8 positions agree with TRBD2. Per germline, CDR1 MNHEY and CDR2 SVGAGI. This CDR3 contains 15 residues. V lost 5 bases and J lost 2; bases outside the gene matches: 6. The CDR3 sequence: CASSPRRGDTDTQYF. DNA of the CDR3: TGTGCCAGCAGTCCACGGCGGGGGGACACAGATACGCAGTATTTT.

Only a few counts were recorded for this clone. The CDR3 is CASTLPRDRGSEQFF. For the CDR3, the DNA is TGTGCCAGCACCCTCCCCCGGGACAGGGGTAGTGAGCAGTTCTTC. The chain joins TRBV7-2 to TRBJ2-1; TRBD1 agrees at 10 bases. CDR1 is SGHTA and CDR2 is FQGNSA in the germline V gene. V shed 7 bases and J 9 bases; nucleotides not matched to a gene: 12. CDR3 size: 15 residues.

This clone was counted a few times. This sequence joins TRBV18 and TRBJ2-7; no clear D gene. The ends were cut back, 2 bases at V and 7 bases at J, with 9 bases in the middle. The germline CDR1 and CDR2 sequences are KGHSH and LQKENI. This CDR3 contains 12 residues. The CDR3 region has the DNA TGTGCCAGCTCACCAACTACCGAGGAGCAGTACTTC. Its translation: CASSPTTEEQYF.